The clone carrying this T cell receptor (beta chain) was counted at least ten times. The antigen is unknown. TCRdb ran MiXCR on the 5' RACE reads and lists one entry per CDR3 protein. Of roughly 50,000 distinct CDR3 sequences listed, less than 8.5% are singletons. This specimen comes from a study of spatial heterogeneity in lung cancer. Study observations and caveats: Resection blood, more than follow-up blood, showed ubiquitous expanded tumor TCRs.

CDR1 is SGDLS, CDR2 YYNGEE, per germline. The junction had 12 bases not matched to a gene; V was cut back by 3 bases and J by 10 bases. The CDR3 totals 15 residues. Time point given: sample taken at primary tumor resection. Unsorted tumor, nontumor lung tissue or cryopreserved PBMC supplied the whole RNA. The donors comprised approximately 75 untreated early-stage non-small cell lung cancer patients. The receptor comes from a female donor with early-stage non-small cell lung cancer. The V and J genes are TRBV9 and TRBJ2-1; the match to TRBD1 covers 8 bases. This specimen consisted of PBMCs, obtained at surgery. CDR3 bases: TGTGCCAGCAGCGATACCGGGACAGGTCCTTGGGAGCAGTTCTTC. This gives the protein CASSDTGTGPWEQFF.